The clone carrying this T cell receptor beta chain occurred once. This entry is derived from a study of human T cells and chemical hapten exposure. The study extracted total RNA from unfractionated whole blood. J was trimmed by 4 bases and V by 6 bases; bases with no gene match: 9. The CDR3 runs to 15 residues. MiXCR was run by TCRdb on the 5' RACE reads, yielding one entry per CDR3 protein. Of more than 140,000 distinct CDR3 sequences listed, around 4% were seen once; the top ten hold over 1.1%. The receptor was derived from a female donor in good health. This chain connects TRBV12-3 or TRBV12-4 to TRBJ1-2, with 9 nucleotides matching TRBD1. The CDR3 here is CASSPHTGGLYGYTF. Written as DNA, the CDR3 is TGTGCCAGCAGCCCCCATACAGGGGGCCTCTATGGCTACACCTTC.